One and the same sample provided the 12 T cell receptor beta chains below, sequenced in a study of regulatory T cells. Study observations and caveats: Hydrophobic residues at CDR3 positions 6 and 7 were enriched in conventional CD4+ T cells of CD3G-deficient patients.

Their antigens are not known. Primers: 52 TRBV forward and 13 TRBJ reverse. Produced via immunoSEQ multiplex PCR; TCRdb's table is partial and in-frame only. The profile covers more than 25,000 clones, with approximately 90% appearing a single time and around 1.5% taken by the ten largest. Input material: conventional CD4+ T cells sorted from blood. Source of these receptors: a young adult with CD3G deficiency.

This rearrangement joins TRBV10-3 to TRBJ2-3; 10 bases match TRBD2. J lost 5 bases, V lost 6 bases, and 5 bases had no gene match. CDR1 and CDR2 (germline): ENHRY, SYGVKD. There are 14 residues in the CDR3. In DNA, the CDR3 is TGTGCCATCAGCCCCGCTAGCGGGGGAGATACGCAGTATTTT. Translation gives CAISPASGGDTQYF.

The rearrangement joins TRBV6-6 to TRBJ2-3, with 7 bases that match TRBD2. The CDR3 has 15 residues. Germline V lookup: CDR1 MNHNY, CDR2 SVGAGI (reference sequence). With V trimmed by 5 bases and J by 2 bases, 7 bases remained unmatched. CDR3 sequence reads: CASSRGSAYTDTQYF. In nucleotides, the CDR3 is TGTGCCAGCAGTCGCGGGAGCGCCTACACAGATACGCAGTATTTT.

The chain recombines TRBV5-1 with TRBJ1-1, with TRBD1 as a possible D gene (5 bases). The V gene's germline CDR1 is SGHRS and CDR2 YFSETQ. The CDR3 runs 14 residues. V lost 2 bases to trimming and J lost 1 base, with 9 bases between them. The CDR3 spells CASSFSGQNTEAFF. DNA for the CDR3: TGCGCCAGCAGCTTCTCTGGACAGAACACTGAAGCTTTCTTT.

The chain uses TRBV5-1 and TRBJ2-2, with D perhaps being TRBD1 or TRBD2 (5 bases each). CDR3 length: 17 residues. Per germline, CDR1 SGHRS and CDR2 YFSETQ. The germline V and J ends were trimmed by 1 base and 7 bases, with 20 bases remaining between them. CDR3 protein: CASSLKYPPGRGGELFF. The CDR3 DNA reads TGCGCCAGCAGCTTGAAATACCCGCCGGGAAGGGGCGGGGAGCTGTTTTTT.

The rearrangement uses TRBV18 and TRBJ2-7; 9 bases align to TRBD2. Germline lookup yields CDR1 KGHSH and CDR2 LQKENI. V lost 2 bases and J lost 3; bases outside the gene matches: 8. The CDR3 contains 16 residues. CDR3 sequence (DNA): TGTGCCAGCTCACCAGGTAGCGGGGGCTCTTACTACGAGCAGTACTTC. It codes for CASSPGSGGSYYEQYF.

In its sample, this clone was seen once. This rearrangement joins TRBV5-1 to TRBJ1-1; D not resolved. Trimming removed 0 bases from V and 2 bases from J, with 8 bases in between. CDR3 length: 14 residues. Per germline, CDR1 SGHRS and CDR2 YFSETQ. In DNA form, the CDR3 reads TGCGCCAGCAGCTTGGGTGGGCCTAACACTGAAGCTTTCTTT. Translating it yields CASSLGGPNTEAFF.

This clone came up once. This chain joins TRBV28 and TRBJ2-2; possible D gene TRBD2, 5 bases. Trimming took 3 bases from V and 5 from J, leaving 13 bases between them. CDR3 size: 15 residues. Germline V gene lookup returns CDR1 MDHEN and CDR2 SYDVKM. DNA of the CDR3: TGTGCCAGCAGTTTGTCGAGGGCCGGAACCGGGGAGCTGTTTTTT. It specifies CASSLSRAGTGELFF.

The DNA of the CDR3 is TGCAGTGCAATCAAGGGGGAGACCCAGTACTTC. It yields the protein CSAIKGETQYF. The chain combines TRBV20-1 with TRBJ2-5; D is perhaps TRBD1 (5 bases). Germline loops: CDR1 DFQATT, CDR2 SNEGSKA (reference sequence). This CDR3 has 11 residues. V was cut by 6 bases and J by 5 bases, with 10 bases left in between.

CDR3 DNA: TGCGCCAGCAGCCCCTCCCCGGATGGGATTTCTGGCTACACCTTC. This translates into CASSPSPDGISGYTF. The chain recombines TRBV5-1 with TRBJ1-2; D ambiguous. V lost 4 bases to trimming and J lost 7 bases, with 20 bases between them. Per germline, CDR1 SGHRS and CDR2 YFSETQ. The CDR3 loop spans 15 amino acids.

The CDR3 DNA reads TGTGCCAGCAGTCCCCCCCGGAGGGGAGGGAATGAGCAGTTCTTC. Translating it yields CASSPPRRGGNEQFF. The chain links TRBV28 to TRBJ2-1; TRBD2 matches 7 bases. Losses at the gene ends were 5 bases for V and 7 bases for J; bases not matched to a gene: 11. Per germline, CDR1 MDHEN and CDR2 SYDVKM. The CDR3 loop spans 15 amino acids.

The chain carries TRBV7-2 and TRBJ2-7, with TRBD2 matching over 15 bases. Germline V gene sequence: CDR1 SGHTA, CDR2 FQGNSA. The CDR3 consists of 16 residues. V shed 5 bases, J shed 5 bases, and the junction held 7 bases outside the gene matches. CDR3 nucleotides: TGTGCCAGCAGCGCGGGACTAGCGGGAGGTTTTAACGAGCAGTACTTC. Protein sequence: CASSAGLAGGFNEQYF.

This chain links TRBV6-6 with TRBJ1-1; D is perhaps TRBD1 (5 bases). Trimming removed 2 bases at V and 1 base at J, with 8 bases between. The germline V gene encodes CDR1 MNHNY and CDR2 SVGAGI (reference sequence). The CDR3 extends over 14 amino acids. CDR3 amino acids: CASSYGGKNTEAFF. Here the CDR3 DNA reads TGTGCCAGCAGTTACGGGGGAAAGAACACTGAAGCTTTCTTT.